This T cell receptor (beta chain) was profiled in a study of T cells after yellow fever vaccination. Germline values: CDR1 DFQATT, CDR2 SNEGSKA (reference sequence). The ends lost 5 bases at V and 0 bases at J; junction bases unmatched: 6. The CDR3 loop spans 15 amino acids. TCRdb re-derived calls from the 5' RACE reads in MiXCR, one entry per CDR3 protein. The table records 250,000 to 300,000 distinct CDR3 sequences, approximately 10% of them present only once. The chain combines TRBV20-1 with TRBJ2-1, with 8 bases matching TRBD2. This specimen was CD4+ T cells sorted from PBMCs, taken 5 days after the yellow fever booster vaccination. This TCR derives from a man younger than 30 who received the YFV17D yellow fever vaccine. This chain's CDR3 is CSAVNGGASYNEQFF. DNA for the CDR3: TGCAGTGCTGTAAACGGGGGGGCCTCCTACAATGAGCAGTTCTTC.